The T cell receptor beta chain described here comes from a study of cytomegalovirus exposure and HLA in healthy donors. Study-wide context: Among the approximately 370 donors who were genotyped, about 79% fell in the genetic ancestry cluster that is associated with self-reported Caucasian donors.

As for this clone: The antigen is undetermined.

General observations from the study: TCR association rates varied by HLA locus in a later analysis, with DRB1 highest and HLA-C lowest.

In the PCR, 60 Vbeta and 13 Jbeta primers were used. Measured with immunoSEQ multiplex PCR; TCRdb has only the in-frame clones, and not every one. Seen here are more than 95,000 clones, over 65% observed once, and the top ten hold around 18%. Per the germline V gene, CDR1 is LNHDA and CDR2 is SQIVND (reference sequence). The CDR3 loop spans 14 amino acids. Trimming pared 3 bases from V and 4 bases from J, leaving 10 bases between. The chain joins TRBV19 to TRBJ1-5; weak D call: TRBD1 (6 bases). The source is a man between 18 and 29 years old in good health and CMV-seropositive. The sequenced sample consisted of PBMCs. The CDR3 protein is CASSILGGNQPQHF. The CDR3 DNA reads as TGTGCCAGTAGTATTTTAGGGGGAAATCAGCCCCAGCATTTT.